This TCR beta chain was sequenced for a study of cytomegalovirus exposure and HLA in healthy donors. V was trimmed by 7 bases and J by 8 bases, leaving 8 bases between them. Per the germline V gene, CDR1 is SNHLY and CDR2 is FYNNEI. The CDR3 loop spans 10 amino acids. The PCR had 60 Vbeta and 13 Jbeta primers. This table comes from immunoSEQ multiplex PCR, and its TCRdb copy is limited to in-frame clones, with some not included. The repertoire holds around 67,000 clones, with about four fifths as singletons. The chain combines TRBV2 with TRBJ1-1; D perhaps matches TRBD1 (6 bases). The TCR sequence derives from a man aged 18 to 30 in good health and CMV-seropositive. Sequenced sample: PBMCs. DNA of the CDR3: TGTGCCAGCAAGGGGGTCGAAGCTTTCTTT. This sequence encodes CASKGVEAFF.